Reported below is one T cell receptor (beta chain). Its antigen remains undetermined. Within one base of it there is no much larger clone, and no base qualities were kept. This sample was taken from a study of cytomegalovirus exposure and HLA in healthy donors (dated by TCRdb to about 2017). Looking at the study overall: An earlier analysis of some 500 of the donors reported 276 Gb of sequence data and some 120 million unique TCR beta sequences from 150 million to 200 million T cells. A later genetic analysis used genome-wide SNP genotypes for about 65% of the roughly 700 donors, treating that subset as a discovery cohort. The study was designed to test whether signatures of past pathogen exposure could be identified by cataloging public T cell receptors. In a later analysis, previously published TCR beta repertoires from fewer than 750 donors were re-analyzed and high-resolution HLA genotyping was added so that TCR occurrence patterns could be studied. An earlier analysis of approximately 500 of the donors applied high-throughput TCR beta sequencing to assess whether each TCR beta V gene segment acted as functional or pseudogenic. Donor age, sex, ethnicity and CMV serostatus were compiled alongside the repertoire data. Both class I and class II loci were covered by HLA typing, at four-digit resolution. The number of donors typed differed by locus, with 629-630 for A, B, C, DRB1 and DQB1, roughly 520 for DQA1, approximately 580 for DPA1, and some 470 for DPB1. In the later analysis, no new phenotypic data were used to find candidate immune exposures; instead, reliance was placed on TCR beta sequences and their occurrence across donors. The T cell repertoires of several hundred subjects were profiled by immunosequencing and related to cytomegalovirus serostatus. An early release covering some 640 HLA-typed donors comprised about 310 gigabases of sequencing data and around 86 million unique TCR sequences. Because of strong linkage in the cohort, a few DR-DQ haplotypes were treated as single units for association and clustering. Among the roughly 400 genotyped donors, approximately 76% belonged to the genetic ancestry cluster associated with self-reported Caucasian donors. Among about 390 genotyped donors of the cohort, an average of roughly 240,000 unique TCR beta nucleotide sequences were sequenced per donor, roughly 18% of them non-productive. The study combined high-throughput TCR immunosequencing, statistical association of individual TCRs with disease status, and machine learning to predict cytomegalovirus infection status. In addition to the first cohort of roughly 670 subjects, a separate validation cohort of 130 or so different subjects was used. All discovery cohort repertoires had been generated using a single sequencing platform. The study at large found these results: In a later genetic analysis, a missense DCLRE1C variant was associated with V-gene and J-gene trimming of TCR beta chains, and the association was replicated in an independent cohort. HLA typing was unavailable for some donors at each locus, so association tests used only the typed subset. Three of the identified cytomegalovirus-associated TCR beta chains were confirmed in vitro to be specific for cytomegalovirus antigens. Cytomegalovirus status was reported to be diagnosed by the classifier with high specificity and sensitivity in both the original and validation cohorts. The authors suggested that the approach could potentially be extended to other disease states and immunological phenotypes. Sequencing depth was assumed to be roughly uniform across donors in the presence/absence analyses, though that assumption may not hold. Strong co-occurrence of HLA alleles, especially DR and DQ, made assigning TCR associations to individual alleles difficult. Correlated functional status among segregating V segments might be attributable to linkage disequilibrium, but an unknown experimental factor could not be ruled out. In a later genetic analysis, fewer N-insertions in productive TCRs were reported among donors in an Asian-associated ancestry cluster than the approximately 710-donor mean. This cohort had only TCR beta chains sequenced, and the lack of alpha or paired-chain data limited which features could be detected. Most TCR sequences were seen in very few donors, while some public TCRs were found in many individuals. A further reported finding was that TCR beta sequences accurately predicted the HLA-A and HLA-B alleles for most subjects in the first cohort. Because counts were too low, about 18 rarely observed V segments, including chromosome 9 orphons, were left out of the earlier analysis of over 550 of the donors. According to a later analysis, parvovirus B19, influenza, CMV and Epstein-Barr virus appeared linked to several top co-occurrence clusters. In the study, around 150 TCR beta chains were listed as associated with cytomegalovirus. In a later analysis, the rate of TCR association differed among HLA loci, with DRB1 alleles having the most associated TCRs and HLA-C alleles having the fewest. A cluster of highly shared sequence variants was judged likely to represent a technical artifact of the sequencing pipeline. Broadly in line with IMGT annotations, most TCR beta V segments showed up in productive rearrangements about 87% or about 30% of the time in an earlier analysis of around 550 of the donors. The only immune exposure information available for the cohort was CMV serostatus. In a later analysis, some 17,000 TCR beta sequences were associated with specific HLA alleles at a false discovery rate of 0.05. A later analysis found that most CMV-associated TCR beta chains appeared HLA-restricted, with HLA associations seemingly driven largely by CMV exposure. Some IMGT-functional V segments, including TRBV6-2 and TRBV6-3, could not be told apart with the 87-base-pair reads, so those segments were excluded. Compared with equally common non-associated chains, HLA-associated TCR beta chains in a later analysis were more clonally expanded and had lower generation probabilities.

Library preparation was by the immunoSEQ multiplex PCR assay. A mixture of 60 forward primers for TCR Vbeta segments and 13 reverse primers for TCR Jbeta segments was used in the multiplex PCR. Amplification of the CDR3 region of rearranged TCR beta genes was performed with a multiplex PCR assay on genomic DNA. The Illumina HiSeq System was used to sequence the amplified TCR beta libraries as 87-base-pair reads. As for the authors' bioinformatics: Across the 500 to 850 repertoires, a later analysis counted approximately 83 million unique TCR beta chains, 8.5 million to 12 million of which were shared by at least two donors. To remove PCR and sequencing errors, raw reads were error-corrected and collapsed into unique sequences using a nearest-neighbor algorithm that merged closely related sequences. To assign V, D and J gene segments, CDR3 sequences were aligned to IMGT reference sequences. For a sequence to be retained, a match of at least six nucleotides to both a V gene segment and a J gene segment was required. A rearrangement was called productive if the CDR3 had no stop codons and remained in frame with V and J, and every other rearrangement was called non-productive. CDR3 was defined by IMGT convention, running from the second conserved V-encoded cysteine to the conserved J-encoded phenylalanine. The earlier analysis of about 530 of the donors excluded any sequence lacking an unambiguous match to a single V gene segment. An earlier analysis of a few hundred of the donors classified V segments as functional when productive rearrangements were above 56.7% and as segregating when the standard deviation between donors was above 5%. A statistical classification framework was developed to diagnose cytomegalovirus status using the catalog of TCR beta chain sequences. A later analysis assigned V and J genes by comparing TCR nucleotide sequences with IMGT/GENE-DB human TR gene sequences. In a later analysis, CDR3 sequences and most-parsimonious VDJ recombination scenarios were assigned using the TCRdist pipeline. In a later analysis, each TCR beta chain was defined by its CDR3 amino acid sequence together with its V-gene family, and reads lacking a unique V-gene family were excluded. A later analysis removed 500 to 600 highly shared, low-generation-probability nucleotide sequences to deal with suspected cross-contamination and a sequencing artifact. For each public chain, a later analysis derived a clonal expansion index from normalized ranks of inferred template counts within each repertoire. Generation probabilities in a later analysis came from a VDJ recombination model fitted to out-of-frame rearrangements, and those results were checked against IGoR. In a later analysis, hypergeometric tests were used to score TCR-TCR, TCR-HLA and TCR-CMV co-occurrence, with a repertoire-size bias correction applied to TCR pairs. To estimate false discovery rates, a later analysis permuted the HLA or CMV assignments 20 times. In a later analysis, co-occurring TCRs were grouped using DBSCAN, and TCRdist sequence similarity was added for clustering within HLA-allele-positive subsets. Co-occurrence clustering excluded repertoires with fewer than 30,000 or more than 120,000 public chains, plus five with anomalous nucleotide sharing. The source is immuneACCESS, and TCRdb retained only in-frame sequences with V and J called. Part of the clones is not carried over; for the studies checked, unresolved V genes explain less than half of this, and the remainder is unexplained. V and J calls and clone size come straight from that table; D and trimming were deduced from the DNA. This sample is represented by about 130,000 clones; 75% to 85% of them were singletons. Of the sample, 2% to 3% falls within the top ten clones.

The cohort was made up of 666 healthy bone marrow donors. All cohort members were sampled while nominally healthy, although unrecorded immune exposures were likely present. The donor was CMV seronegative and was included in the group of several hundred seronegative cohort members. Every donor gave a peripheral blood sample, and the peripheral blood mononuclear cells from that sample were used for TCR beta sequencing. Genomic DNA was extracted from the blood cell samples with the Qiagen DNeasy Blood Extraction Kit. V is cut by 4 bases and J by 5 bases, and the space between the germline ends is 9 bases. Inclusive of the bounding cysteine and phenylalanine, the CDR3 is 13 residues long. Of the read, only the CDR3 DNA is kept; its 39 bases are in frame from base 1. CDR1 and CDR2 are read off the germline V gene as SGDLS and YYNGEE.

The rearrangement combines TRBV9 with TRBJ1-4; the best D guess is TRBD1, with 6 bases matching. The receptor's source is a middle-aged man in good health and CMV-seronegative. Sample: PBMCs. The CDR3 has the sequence CASSNTGNEKLFF. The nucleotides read TGTGCCAGCAGCAATACAGGGAATGAAAAACTGTTTTTT.